This TCR beta chain is drawn from a study of shared clonotypes between healthy human individuals. The CDR3 is 14 amino acids. V lost 4 bases to trimming and J lost 4 bases, with 14 bases between them. Germline V gives CDR1 SGHRS, CDR2 YFSETQ. Libraries were prepared by immunoSEQ multiplex PCR; TCRdb keeps only in-frame clonotypes and omits some of them. The sample lists 2 million to 2.5 million clones, around 95% occurring once. Note on this clone: The antigen is undetermined.

Study results and limitations: Larger estimated richness was generally recorded for naive subsets relative to memory subsets. Some clonotypes were shared by all four sorted-subset donors, while others were not shared. The non-shared ones had lower generation probabilities than the shared ones.

Both subsets, CD45RA+ naive and CD45RA-negative memory, were split from the CD4+ cells. The V and J genes are TRBV5-1 and TRBJ1-2, with no clear D. The sequenced sample was naive CD4+ T cells sorted from blood. The subset denotes: CD45RA+ positively selected. The clonotype comes from a man aged 18 to 29 in good health. CDR3 DNA: TGCGCCAGCAGCCAGCCGGGAGAGAGCTATGGCTACACCTTC. Its protein product is CASSQPGESYGYTF.